What follows describes a single T cell receptor beta chain. The data derive from a study of T cells in Graves' hyperthyroidism and ophthalmopathy. The length of the CDR3 is 15 residues. In germline, CDR1 is SGHTA, CDR2 FQGNSA. Trimming took 2 bases from V and 3 from J; bases not matched to a gene: 2. What was amplified from RNA transcripts were TCR beta CDR3 regions. The study used the HTBI primer set for a first-round RT-PCR of the TCR CDR3. MiXCR was run by TCRdb on the multiplex PCR reads, yielding one entry per CDR3 protein. The data show approximately 620,000 distinct CDR3 sequences, around 15% seen once.

This sequence joins TRBV7-2 and TRBJ2-1; 9 nucleotides line up with TRBD2. The specimen sequenced was blood. This sequence originates from a woman between 40 and 55 years old with Graves' ophthalmopathy. CDR3 nucleotide sequence: TGTGCCAGCAGCTTAACTAGCGGGTTCTACAATGAGCAGTTCTTC. Its translation is CASSLTSGFYNEQFF.